Sequencing of this T cell receptor beta chain was carried out in a study of shared clonotypes between healthy human individuals. Study details: Aged between 18 and 49, the donors were two women and three men. Study observations and caveats: Rarefaction revealed incomplete sorted-subset sequencing despite large depth.

Method: immunoSEQ multiplex PCR; TCRdb's copy keeps in-frame clones and lacks some. This sample has approximately 1.1 million clones; approximately 78% occur once, and the top ten carry more than 0.45%. Concerning this clone: The antigen is unknown.

The healthy adult donors were HIV-negative and reported no recent acute infections or vaccinations. The receptor's source is a man aged 18 to 29 in good health. Some clones in this sample may be carry-over from other donors' samples. Sample: memory CD4+ T cells from PBMCs. Stated subset: CD45RA-negative fraction.

In nucleotides, the CDR3 is TGTGCCAGCAGCTTAGATCGGAGCAACAATGAGCAGTTCTTC. The encoded protein is CASSLDRSNNEQFF. The chain couples TRBV11-3 to TRBJ2-1; D is undetermined. The germline gives CDR1 SGHNT, CDR2 YENEEA. The CDR3 runs to 14 residues. With 0 bases removed from V and 5 bases from J, the gap between germline ends came to 8 bases.